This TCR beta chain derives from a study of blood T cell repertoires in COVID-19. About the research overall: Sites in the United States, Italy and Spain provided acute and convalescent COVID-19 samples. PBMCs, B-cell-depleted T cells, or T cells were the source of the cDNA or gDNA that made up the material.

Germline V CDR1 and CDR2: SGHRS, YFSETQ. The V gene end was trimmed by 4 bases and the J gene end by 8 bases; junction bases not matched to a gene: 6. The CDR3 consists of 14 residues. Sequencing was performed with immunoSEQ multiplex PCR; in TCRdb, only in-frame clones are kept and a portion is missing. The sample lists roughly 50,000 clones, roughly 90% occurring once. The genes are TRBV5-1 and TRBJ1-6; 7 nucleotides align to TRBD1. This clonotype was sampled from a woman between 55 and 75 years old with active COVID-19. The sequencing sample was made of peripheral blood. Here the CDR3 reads CASSPRQGDSPLHF. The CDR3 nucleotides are TGCGCCAGCAGCCCCCGACAGGGAGATTCACCCCTCCACTTT.